This T cell receptor beta chain is drawn from a study of blood T cells in healthy people across ages. For the second PCR, which ran for about 6 to 11 cycles, a sample-barcoded 5' primer and a J-beta primer mix were used. Every cDNA was tagged by a template-switch adaptor with 12 random nucleotides. One entry per CDR3 protein, called by TCRdb with MiXCR from the 5' RACE reads. The repertoire holds 1.5 million to 2 million distinct CDR3 sequences, with approximately 32% as singletons. Germline lookup yields CDR1 SGHVS and CDR2 FNYEAQ. V lost 0 bases and J lost 4; bases outside the gene matches: 14. The length of the CDR3 is 18 residues.

The sample comprised blood. The chain employs TRBV7-6 and TRBJ2-7; 8 bases match TRBD2. The clonotype was recovered from a woman in her 30s in good health. The CDR3 DNA is TGTGCCAGCAGCTTAGCCCCTTCCGGGACTAGAGAGGCGTACGAGCAGTACTTC. It encodes CASSLAPSGTREAYEQYF.